This is a list of T cell receptor beta chains from one sample in a study of T cell responses to AZD1222 COVID-19 vaccine. The data were produced by immunoSEQ multiplex PCR, yet TCRdb's version contains in-frame clones alone and is incomplete. The sample lists fewer than 200,000 clones; 90% to 95% were seen once. The material was peripheral blood, obtained 28 days after the second AZD1222 dose. Receptors originate from an adult who received the AZD1222 COVID-19 vaccine. Each CDR3 is given without its conserved first and last residue.

V | CDR3
TRBV7-8 | ASSLARYGQNSGYT
TRBV7-3 | ASSPTGGTEAF
TRBV7-6 | ASSSDRANNSPLH
TRBV6-6 | ASTGLGRRKQPQH
TRBV27 | ASSTLTDTQY
TRBV12-3/TRBV12-4 | ASSPQSAPQH
TRBV6-2/TRBV6-3 | ASSYSSTSWTEAF
TRBV19 | ASSMLPGQGRSEQF
TRBV7-6 | AVADHGRGYTIY
TRBV4-3 | ASSPWTGVTTNEKLF
TRBV7-9 | ASSLTGGGQPQH
TRBV27 | ASSFSRTESPLH
TRBV5-1 | ASSYSGAYEQY
TRBV27 | ASSSGPDYGYT
TRBV12-5 | ASGPPWQVDEQY
TRBV9 | ASSGGWGANVLT
TRBV21-1 | ASPSAGAESNQPQH
TRBV5-1 | ASSLVGYYEQY
TRBV6-1 | ASSEVPGIYGYT
TRBV19 | ASSSGGTSGYTGELF
TRBV6-2/TRBV6-3 | ASSYGLKGNIQY
TRBV6-5 | ASSYSGGRYGYT
TRBV6-6 | ASSRGFSGAGNQPQH
TRBV10-2 | ASSESGPPNTGELF
TRBV5-5 | ASSSPLQGIYEQY
TRBV12-3/TRBV12-4 | ASSLIRYEQY
TRBV7-2 | ASRVGFGYGYT
TRBV6-2/TRBV6-3 | ASSSRAGQGYGYT
TRBV4-1 | ASSQAVIQSANTGELF
TRBV7-9 | ASSSQGQGNTEAF
TRBV19 | ASSIRTANTEAF
TRBV11-2 | ASSFYRGLNSGANVLT
TRBV4-3 | ASSQSGGALSETQY
TRBV7-2 | ASSLAGSGVGTDTQY
TRBV10-2 | ASSTGTDTEAF
TRBV15 | ATSRGGEGDEKLF
TRBV5-1 | ASSLRQASDEQY
TRBV4-1 | ASSQERTQY
TRBV4-3 | ASSQTQQNNEKLF